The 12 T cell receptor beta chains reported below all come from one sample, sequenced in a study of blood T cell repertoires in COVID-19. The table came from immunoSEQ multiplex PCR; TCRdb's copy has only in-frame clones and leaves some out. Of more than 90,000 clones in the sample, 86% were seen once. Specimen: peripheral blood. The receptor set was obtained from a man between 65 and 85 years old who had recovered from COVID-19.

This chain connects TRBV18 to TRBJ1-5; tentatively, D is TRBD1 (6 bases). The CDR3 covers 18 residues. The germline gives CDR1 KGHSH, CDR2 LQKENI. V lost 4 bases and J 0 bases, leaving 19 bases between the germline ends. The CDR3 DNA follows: TGTGCCAGCTCACTCAGTATGGCGGGGGGCTCTAGCAATCAGCCCCAGCATTTT. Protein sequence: CASSLSMAGGSSNQPQHF.

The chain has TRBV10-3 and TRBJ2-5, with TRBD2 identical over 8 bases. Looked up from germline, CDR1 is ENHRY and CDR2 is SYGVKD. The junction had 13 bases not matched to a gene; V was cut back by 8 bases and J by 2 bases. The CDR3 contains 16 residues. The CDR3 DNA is TGTGCCATCTCGGGGGCGGGAGGTGCTCCACAAGAGACCCAGTACTTC. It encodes CAISGAGGAPQETQYF.

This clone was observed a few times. Here the CDR3 DNA reads TGTGCCAGCAGCCAGACTAGCGTCGGGGAGCTGTTTTTT. This codes for CASSQTSVGELFF. This chain joins TRBV3-1 (or the pseudogene TRBV3-2) and TRBJ2-2; 8 nucleotides match TRBD2. Trimming removed 3 bases from V and 7 bases from J; junction bases left unmatched: 1. Germline CDR1 and CDR2: LGHDT and YNNKEL (reference sequence). The CDR3 consists of 13 residues.

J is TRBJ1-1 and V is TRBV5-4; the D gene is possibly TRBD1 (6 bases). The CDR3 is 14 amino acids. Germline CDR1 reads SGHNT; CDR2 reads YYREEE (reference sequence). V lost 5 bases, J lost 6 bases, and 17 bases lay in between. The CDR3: CASSPPGPGAEAFF. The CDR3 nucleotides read TGTGCCAGCAGTCCTCCGGGCCCAGGGGCTGAAGCTTTCTTT.

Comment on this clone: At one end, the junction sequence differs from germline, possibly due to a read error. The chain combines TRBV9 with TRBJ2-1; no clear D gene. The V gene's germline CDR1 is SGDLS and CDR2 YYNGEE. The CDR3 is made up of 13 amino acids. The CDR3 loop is CASSVASSNEQFF. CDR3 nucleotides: TGTGCCAGCAGCGTGGCATCCTCCAATGAGCAGTTCTTC.

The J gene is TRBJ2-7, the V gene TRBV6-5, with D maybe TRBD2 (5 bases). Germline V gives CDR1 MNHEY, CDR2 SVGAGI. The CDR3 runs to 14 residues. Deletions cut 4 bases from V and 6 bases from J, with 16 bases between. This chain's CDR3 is CASSFFPGSGEQYF. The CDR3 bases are TGTGCCAGCAGTTTCTTTCCGGGGTCAGGCGAGCAGTACTTC.

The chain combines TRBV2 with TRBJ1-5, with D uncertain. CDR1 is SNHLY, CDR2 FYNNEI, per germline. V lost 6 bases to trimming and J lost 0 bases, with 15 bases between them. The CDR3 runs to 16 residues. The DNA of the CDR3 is TGTGCCAGCAGCGTCCCGCCCCTCTATAGCAATCAGCCCCAGCATTTT. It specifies CASSVPPLYSNQPQHF.

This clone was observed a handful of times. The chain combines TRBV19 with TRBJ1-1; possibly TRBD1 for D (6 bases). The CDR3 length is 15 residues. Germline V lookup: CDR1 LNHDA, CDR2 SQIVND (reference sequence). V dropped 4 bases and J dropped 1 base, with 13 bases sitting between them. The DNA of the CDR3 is TGTGCCAGTAGTAAAATGGGACACACGAACACTGAAGCTTTCTTT. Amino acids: CASSKMGHTNTEAFF.

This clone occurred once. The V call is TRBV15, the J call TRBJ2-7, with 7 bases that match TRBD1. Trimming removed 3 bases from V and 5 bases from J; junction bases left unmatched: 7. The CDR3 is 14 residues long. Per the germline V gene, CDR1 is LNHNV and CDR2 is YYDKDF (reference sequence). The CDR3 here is CATSRGPDRDEQYF. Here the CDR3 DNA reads TGTGCCACCAGCAGGGGACCAGACAGGGACGAGCAGTACTTC.

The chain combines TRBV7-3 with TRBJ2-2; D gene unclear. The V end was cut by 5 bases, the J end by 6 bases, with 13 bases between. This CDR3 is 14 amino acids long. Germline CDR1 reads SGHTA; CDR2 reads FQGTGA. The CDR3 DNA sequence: TGTGCCAGCAGCCCCCCGGCTAGATCCGGGGAGCTGTTTTTT. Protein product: CASSPPARSGELFF.

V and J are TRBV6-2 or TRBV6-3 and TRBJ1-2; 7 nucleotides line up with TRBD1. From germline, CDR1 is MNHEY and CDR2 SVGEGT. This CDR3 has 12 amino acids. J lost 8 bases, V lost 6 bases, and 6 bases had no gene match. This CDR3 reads CASSQTGTGYTF. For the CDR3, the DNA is TGTGCCAGCAGCCAGACAGGGACCGGCTACACCTTC.

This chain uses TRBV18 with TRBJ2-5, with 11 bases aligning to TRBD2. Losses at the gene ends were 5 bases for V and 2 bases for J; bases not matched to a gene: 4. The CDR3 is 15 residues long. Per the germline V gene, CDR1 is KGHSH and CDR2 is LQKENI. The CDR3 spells CASSYGTSGQETQYF. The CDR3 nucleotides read TGTGCCAGCTCATACGGGACTAGCGGACAAGAGACCCAGTACTTC. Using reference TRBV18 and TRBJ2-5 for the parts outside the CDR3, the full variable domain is NAGVMQNPRHLVRRRGQEARLRCSPMKGHSHVYWYRQLPEEGLKFMVYLQKENIIDESGMPKERFSAEFPKEGPSILRIQQVVRGDSAAYFCASSYGTSGQETQYFGPGTRLLVL.